This note documents a single TCR beta chain sequence. The sample comes from a study of beta chain features in type 1 diabetes. Expressed TCRB transcripts were sequenced because the isolated RNA had all been reverse transcribed beforehand. The repertoire was sequenced with immunoSEQ multiplex PCR; TCRdb's copy has only in-frame clones and lacks some. The sample has around 430,000 clones, around 30% seen once. Germline loops: CDR1 GTSNPN, CDR2 SVGIG (reference sequence). V lost 2 bases and J lost 4, with 13 bases in between. The CDR3 is made up of 14 amino acids. Sorting that relied on CD45RO/CCR7/CD25/CD127/CD95/CD27 yielded CD4+ naive, central memory, regulatory and stem cell-like memory cells.

Sequencing input: naive CD4+ T cells from blood. The receptor comes from a man between 18 and 35 years old in good health. The chain joins TRBV30 to TRBJ2-3; D gene ambiguous. The CDR3 nucleotides read TGTGCCTGGAGTCAGACTGGGATAGCAGATACGCAGTATTTT. This translates into CAWSQTGIADTQYF.